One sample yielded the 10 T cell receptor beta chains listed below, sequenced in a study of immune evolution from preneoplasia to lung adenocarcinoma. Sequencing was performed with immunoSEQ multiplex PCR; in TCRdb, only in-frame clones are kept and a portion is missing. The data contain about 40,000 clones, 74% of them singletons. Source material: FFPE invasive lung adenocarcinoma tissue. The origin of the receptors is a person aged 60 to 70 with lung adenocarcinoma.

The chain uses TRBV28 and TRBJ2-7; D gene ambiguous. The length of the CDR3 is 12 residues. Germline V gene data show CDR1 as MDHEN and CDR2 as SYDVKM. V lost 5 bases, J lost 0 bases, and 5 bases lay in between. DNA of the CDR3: TGTGCCAGCAGTCAGCACTCCTACGAGCAGTACTTC. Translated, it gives CASSQHSYEQYF.

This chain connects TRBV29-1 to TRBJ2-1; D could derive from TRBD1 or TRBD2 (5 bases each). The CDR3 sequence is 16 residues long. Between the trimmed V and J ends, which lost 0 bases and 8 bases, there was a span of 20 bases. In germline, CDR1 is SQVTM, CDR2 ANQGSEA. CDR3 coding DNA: TGCAGCGTTGAAGATCGGCCCGGGGCCTCTCTCGATGAGCAGTTCTTC. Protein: CSVEDRPGASLDEQFF.

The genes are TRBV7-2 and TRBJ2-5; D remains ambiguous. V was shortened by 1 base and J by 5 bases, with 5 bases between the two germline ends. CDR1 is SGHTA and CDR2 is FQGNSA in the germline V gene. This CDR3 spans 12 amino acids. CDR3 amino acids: CASSLVPETQYF. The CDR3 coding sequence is TGTGCCAGCAGCTTAGTGCCGGAGACCCAGTACTTC. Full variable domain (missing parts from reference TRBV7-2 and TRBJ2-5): GAGVSQSPSNKVTEKGKDVELRCDPISGHTALYWYRQSLGQGLEFLIYFQGNSAPDKSGLPSDRFSAERTGGSVSTLTIQRTQQEDSAVYLCASSLVPETQYFGPGTRLLVL.

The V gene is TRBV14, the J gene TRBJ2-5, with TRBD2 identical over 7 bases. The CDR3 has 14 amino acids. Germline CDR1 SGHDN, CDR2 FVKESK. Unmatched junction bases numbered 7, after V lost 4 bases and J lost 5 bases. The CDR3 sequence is CASSLGLVGETQYF. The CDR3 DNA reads TGTGCCAGCAGCCTTGGACTAGTGGGGGAGACCCAGTACTTC.

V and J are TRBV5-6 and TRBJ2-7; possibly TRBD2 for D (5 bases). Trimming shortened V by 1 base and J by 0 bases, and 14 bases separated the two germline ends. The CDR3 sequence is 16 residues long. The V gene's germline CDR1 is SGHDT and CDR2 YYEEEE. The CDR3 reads CASSLRSGLSSYEQYF. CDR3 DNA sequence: TGTGCCAGCAGCTTGAGGAGCGGCCTCAGCTCCTACGAGCAGTACTTC.

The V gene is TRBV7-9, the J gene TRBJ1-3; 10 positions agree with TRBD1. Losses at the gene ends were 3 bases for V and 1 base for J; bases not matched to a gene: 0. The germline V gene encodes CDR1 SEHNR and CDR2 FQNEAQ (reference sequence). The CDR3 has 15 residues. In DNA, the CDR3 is TGTGCCAGCAGCTTGGGACAGGGGTCTGGAAACACCATATATTTT. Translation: CASSLGQGSGNTIYF.

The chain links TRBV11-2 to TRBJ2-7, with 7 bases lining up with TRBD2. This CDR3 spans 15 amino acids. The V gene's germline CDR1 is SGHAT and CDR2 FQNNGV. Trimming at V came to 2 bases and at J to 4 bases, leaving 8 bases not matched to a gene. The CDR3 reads CASSLSTGGYYEQYF. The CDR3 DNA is TGTGCCAGCAGCTTATCGACGGGAGGATATTACGAGCAGTACTTC.

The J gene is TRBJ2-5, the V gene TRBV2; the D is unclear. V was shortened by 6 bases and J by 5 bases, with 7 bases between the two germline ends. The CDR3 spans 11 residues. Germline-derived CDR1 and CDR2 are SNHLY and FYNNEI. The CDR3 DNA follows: TGTGCCAGCAGCTTCTTGGAGACCCAGTACTTC. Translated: CASSFLETQYF.

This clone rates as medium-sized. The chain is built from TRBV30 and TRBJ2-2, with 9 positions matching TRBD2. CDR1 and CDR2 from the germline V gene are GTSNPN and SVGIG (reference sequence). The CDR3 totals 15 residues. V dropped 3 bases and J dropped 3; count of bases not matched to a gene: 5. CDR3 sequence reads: CAWSRREGDTGELFF. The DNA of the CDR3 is TGTGCCTGGAGCCGGCGGGAGGGGGACACCGGGGAGCTGTTTTTT.

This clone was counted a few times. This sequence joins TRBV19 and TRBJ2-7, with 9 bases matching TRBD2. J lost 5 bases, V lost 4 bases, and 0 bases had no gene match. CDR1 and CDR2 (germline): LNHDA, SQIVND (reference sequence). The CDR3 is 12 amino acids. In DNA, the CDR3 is TGTGCCAGTAGTACTAGCGGGGACGAGCAGTACTTC. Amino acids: CASSTSGDEQYF.